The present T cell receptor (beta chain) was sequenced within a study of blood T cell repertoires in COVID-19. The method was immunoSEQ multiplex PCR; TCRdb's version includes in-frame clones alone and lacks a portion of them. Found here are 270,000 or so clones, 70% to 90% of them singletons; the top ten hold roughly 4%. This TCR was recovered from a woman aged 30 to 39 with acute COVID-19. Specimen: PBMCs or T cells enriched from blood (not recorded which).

The CDR3, as DNA: TGTGCCAGCAGCCCCCAGGGTAGCGGGAATTACAATGAGCAGTTCTTC. Its translation: CASSPQGSGNYNEQFF. The V call is TRBV7-3, the J call TRBJ2-1; 8 bases agree with TRBD2. Unmatched junction bases numbered 10, after V lost 5 bases and J lost 4 bases. The V gene's germline CDR1 is SGHTA and CDR2 FQGTGA. The CDR3 sequence is 16 residues long.